Below are 17 T cell receptor beta chains sequenced from a single sample in a study of beta chain features in type 1 diabetes. Expressed TCRB transcripts were sequenced because the isolated RNA had all been reverse transcribed beforehand. Some clones are missing from TCRdb's copy, which holds only in-frame ones; the method was immunoSEQ multiplex PCR. In the table there are 450,000 to 600,000 clones, about 32% of which are singletons. The sequencing sample was made of naive CD4+ T cells from blood. Receptor source: a man between 18 and 29 years old in good health.

This clone was counted between two and nine times. The chain has TRBV27 and TRBJ1-5, with 9 nucleotides matching TRBD1. Losses at the gene ends were 5 bases for V and 5 bases for J; bases not matched to a gene: 7. CDR3 length: 15 residues. From germline, CDR1 is MNHEY and CDR2 SMNVEV (reference sequence). The CDR3 nucleotides read TGTGCCAGCAGTCCTCCGGGACAGGGACATCAGCCCCAGCATTTT. It yields the protein CASSPPGQGHQPQHF.

This rearrangement joins TRBV9 to TRBJ2-1; no firm D call. Germline V CDR1 and CDR2: SGDLS, YYNGEE. V lost 4 bases to trimming and J lost 0 bases, with 11 bases between them. This CDR3 contains 15 residues. CDR3 in amino acids: CASSPRLSSYNEQFF. The CDR3 bases are TGTGCCAGCAGCCCCCGACTGAGCTCCTACAATGAGCAGTTCTTC.

A few counts support this clone. The chain uses TRBV4-3 and TRBJ2-3; D perhaps matches TRBD2 (6 bases). The length of the CDR3 is 14 residues. V was clipped by 2 bases and J by 5 bases, with 11 bases between them. Germline CDR1 and CDR2: LGHNA and YSLEER. Written as DNA, the CDR3 is TGCGCCAGCAGCCAAACGGGAGTCATAGATACGCAGTATTTT. It encodes CASSQTGVIDTQYF.

This chain connects TRBV9 to TRBJ2-1, with a tentative D call TRBD2 (6 bases). Germline CDR1 SGDLS, CDR2 YYNGEE. V was clipped by 6 bases and J by 4 bases, with 8 bases between them. The CDR3 spans 12 residues. This chain's CDR3 is CASNSGYNEQFF. Here the CDR3 DNA reads TGTGCCAGCAATAGCGGTTACAATGAGCAGTTCTTC.

This clone was seen a handful of times. V gene TRBV20-1 combines with J gene TRBJ2-3, with D perhaps matching TRBD1 (5 bases). V lost 5 bases, J lost 7 bases, and 10 bases lay in between. The CDR3 runs 11 residues. The V gene's germline CDR1 is DFQATT and CDR2 SNEGSKA (reference sequence). This chain's CDR3 is CSAGRGNTQYF. Written as DNA, the CDR3 is TGCAGTGCTGGAAGGGGAAATACGCAGTATTTT.

The chain links TRBV29-1 to TRBJ2-5; 16 nucleotides agree with TRBD2. The V gene's germline CDR1 is SQVTM and CDR2 ANQGSEA. This CDR3 region has 16 residues. J lost 5 bases, V lost 5 bases, and 8 bases had no gene match. CDR3 amino acids: CSVTGTSGRASETQYF. The CDR3 nucleotides are TGCAGCGTTACGGGGACTAGCGGGAGGGCCTCCGAGACCCAGTACTTC.

This clone was recorded a few times. The chain couples TRBV28 to TRBJ1-2; D is perhaps TRBD1 (5 bases). V lost 5 bases and J lost 4, with 11 bases in between. Germline values: CDR1 MDHEN, CDR2 SYDVKM. The CDR3 sequence is 13 residues long. The CDR3 loop reads CASSVTGFYGYTF. DNA of the CDR3: TGTGCCAGCAGTGTTACAGGATTCTATGGCTACACCTTC.

This rearrangement joins TRBV2 to TRBJ2-1; D call uncertain. The V gene's germline CDR1 is SNHLY and CDR2 FYNNEI. The CDR3 consists of 13 residues. Between the trimmed V and J ends, which lost 1 base and 2 bases, there was a span of 3 bases. The CDR3 bases are TGTGCCAGCAGTGAAGGGCCCTACAATGAGCAGTTCTTC. Its protein product is CASSEGPYNEQFF. Full variable domain (outside the CDR3, taken from reference TRBV2 and TRBJ2-1): EPEVTQTPSHQVTQMGQEVILRCVPISNHLYFYWYRQILGQKVEFLVSFYNNEISEKSEIFDDQFSVERPDGSNFTLKIRSTKLEDSAMYFCASSEGPYNEQFFGPGTRLTVL.

The chain is built from TRBV7-2 and TRBJ1-5; 8 nucleotides line up with TRBD1. Losses at the gene ends were 2 bases for V and 12 bases for J; bases not matched to a gene: 6. Per germline, CDR1 SGHTA and CDR2 FQGNSA. The CDR3 length is 13 residues. CDR3 region: CASSLRGQAIQHF. In DNA, the CDR3 is TGTGCCAGCAGCTTAAGGGGACAGGCCATCCAGCATTTT. Full variable domain (rest looked up from reference TRBV7-2 and TRBJ1-5): GAGVSQSPSNKVTEKGKDVELRCDPISGHTALYWYRQSLGQGLEFLIYFQGNSAPDKSGLPSDRFSAERTGGSVSTLTIQRTQQEDSAVYLCASSLRGQAIQHFGDGTRLSIL.

The V and J genes are TRBV25-1 and TRBJ2-5, with D maybe TRBD2 (5 bases). The CDR3 contains 14 residues. V dropped 0 bases and J dropped 4 bases, with 9 bases sitting between them. Germline V gene data show CDR1 as MGHDK and CDR2 as SYGVNS. The CDR3 loop reads CASSEYRSGETQYF. CDR3 bases: TGTGCCAGCAGTGAATACAGGAGCGGAGAGACCCAGTACTTC. The complete variable domain, with remaining parts taken from reference TRBV25-1 and TRBJ2-5, reads EADIYQTPRYLVIGTGKKITLECSQTMGHDKMYWYQQDPGMELHLIHYSYGVNSTEKGDLSSESTVSRIRTEHFPLTLESARPSHTSQYLCASSEYRSGETQYFGPGTRLLVL.

The chain couples TRBV2 to TRBJ1-2; D remains ambiguous. Trimming stripped 6 bases from V and 7 bases from J, with 12 bases between. CDR1 SNHLY and CDR2 FYNNEI come from the germline V gene. The CDR3 has 12 amino acids. The CDR3 DNA sequence: TGTGCCAGCAGCTCCGACGGCCTTGGCTACACCTTC. This codes for CASSSDGLGYTF. The full variable domain, its missing parts supplied by reference TRBV2 and TRBJ1-2, is EPEVTQTPSHQVTQMGQEVILRCVPISNHLYFYWYRQILGQKVEFLVSFYNNEISEKSEIFDDQFSVERPDGSNFTLKIRSTKLEDSAMYFCASSSDGLGYTFGSGTRLTVV.

The chain couples TRBV9 to TRBJ1-5, with 8 bases fitting TRBD1. CDR3 length: 16 amino acids. CDR1 and CDR2 from the germline V gene are SGDLS and YYNGEE. The ends lost 3 bases at V and 1 base at J; junction bases unmatched: 6. The CDR3 nucleotides are TGTGCCAGCAGCGCCGACAGGGGATCAAGCAATCAGCCCCAGCATTTT. Translation: CASSADRGSSNQPQHF. Looking up the rest from reference TRBV9 and TRBJ1-5 gives the full variable domain: DSGVTQTPKHLITATGQRVTLRCSPRSGDLSVYWYQQSLDQGLQFLIQYYNGEERAKGNILERFSAQQFPDLHSELNLSSLELGDSALYFCASSADRGSSNQPQHFGDGTRLSIL.

There are a few counts of this clone. V is TRBV7-2 and J is TRBJ2-7, with D tentatively TRBD1 (6 bases). V was cut by 5 bases and J by 3 bases, with 14 bases left in between. Germline CDR1 SGHTA, CDR2 FQGNSA. CDR3 length: 14 amino acids. CDR3 loop: CASSTDSLSYEQYF. CDR3 sequence (DNA): TGTGCCAGCAGCACGGACAGTCTCAGCTACGAGCAGTACTTC.

This clone has only a few counts. This chain links TRBV29-1 with TRBJ1-1, with D possibly TRBD1 on 5 matching bases. V gave up 3 bases and J gave up 1 base, with 9 bases separating them. Germline V gives CDR1 SQVTM, CDR2 ANQGSEA. The CDR3 covers 13 residues. The CDR3 sequence: CSVERGANTEAFF. For the CDR3, the DNA is TGCAGCGTTGAGAGGGGAGCGAACACTGAAGCTTTCTTT.

This clone has a handful of counts. The chain has TRBV11-1 and TRBJ2-1; no clear D gene. Trimming removed 2 bases at V and 8 bases at J, with 13 bases between. Germline CDR1 is SGHAT and CDR2 is FQDESV (reference sequence). This CDR3 is 14 amino acids long. The CDR3: CASSLTRFGDEQFF. DNA for the CDR3: TGTGCCAGCAGCTTAACCAGGTTTGGGGATGAGCAGTTCTTC.

The table lists this clone with a few counts. CDR3 amino acids: CASSLQLDLEQYF. In nucleotides, the CDR3 is TGTGCCAGCAGCTTGCAGCTAGATTTGGAGCAGTACTTC. The chain joins TRBV5-4 to TRBJ2-7, with D uncertain. The CDR3 totals 13 residues. The V end was cut by 1 base, the J end by 7 bases, with 12 bases between. Germline V gene lookup returns CDR1 SGHNT and CDR2 YYREEE (reference sequence). Full variable domain (rest looked up from reference TRBV5-4 and TRBJ2-7): ETGVTQSPTHLIKTRGQQVTLRCSSQSGHNTVSWYQQALGQGPQFIFQYYREEENGRGNFPPRFSGLQFPNYSSELNVNALELDDSALYLCASSLQLDLEQYFGPGTRLTVT.

The rearrangement joins TRBV4-1 to TRBJ2-3; 13 bases agree with TRBD2. The CDR3 consists of 16 residues. J gave up 2 bases and V 4 bases, and 3 bases lay outside the gene matches. Germline CDR1 and CDR2: MGHRA and YSYEKL. The CDR3 DNA follows: TGCGCCAGCAGCCCGGGACTAGCGGGATACACAGATACGCAGTATTTT. This sequence encodes CASSPGLAGYTDTQYF.